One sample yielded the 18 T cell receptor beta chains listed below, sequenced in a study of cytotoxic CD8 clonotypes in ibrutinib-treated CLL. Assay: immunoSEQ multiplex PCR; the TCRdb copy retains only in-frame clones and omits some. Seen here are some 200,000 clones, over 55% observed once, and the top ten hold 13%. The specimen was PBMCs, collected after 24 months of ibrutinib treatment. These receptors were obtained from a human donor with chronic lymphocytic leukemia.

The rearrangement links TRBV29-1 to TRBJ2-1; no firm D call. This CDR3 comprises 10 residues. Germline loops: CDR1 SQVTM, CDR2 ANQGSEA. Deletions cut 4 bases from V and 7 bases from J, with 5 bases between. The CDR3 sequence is CSVVYNEQFF. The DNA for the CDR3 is TGCAGCGTTGTGTATAATGAGCAGTTCTTC.

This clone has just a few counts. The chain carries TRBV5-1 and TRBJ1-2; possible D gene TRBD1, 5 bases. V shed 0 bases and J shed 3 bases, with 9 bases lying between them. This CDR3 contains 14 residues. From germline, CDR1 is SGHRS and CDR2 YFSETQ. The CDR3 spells CASSLDGDDYGYTF. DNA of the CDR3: TGCGCCAGCAGCTTGGATGGGGACGACTATGGCTACACCTTC.

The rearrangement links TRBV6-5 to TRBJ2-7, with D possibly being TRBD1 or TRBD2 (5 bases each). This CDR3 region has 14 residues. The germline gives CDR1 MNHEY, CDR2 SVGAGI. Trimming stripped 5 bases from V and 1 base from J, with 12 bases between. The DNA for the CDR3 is TGTGCCAGCAGTGCTGAGGGGCCGTCCTACGAGCAGTACTTC. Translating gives CASSAEGPSYEQYF.

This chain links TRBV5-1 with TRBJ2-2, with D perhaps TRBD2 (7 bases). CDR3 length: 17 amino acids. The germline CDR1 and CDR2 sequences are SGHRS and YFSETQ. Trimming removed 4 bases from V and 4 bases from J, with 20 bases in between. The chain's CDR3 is CASSLTSGGGITGELFF. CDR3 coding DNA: TGCGCCAGCAGCCTCACATCGGGGGGCGGAATCACCGGGGAGCTGTTTTTT. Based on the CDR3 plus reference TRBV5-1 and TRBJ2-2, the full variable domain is KAGVTQTPRYLIKTRGQQVTLSCSPISGHRSVSWYQQTPGQGLQFLFEYFSETQRNKGNFPGRFSGRQFSNSRSEMNVSTLELGDSALYLCASSLTSGGGITGELFFGEGSRLTVL.

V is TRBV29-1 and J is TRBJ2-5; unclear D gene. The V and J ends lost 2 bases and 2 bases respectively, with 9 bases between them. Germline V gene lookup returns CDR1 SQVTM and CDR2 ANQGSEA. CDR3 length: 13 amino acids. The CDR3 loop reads CSVETSSQETQYF. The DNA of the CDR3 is TGCAGCGTTGAAACGTCAAGTCAAGAGACCCAGTACTTC.

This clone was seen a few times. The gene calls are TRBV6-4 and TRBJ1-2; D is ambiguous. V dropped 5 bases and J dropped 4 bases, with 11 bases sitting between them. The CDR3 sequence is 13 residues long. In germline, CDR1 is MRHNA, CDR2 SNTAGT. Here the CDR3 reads CASSQDPIYGYTF. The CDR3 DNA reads TGTGCCAGCAGTCAGGACCCGATCTATGGCTACACCTTC.

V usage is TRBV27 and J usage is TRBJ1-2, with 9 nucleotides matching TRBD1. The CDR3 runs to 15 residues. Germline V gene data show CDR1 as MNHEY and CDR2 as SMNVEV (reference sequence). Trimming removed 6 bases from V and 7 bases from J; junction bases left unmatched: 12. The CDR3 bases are TGTGCCAGCAGCCAGACCGGGACAGGGAGTAGTGGCTACACCTTC. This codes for CASSQTGTGSSGYTF.

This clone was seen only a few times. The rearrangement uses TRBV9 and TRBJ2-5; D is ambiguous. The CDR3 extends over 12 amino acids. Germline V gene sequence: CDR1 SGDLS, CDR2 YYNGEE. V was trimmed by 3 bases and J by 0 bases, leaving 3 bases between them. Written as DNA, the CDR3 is TGTGCCAGCAGCGCCCACCAAGAGACCCAGTACTTC. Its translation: CASSAHQETQYF.

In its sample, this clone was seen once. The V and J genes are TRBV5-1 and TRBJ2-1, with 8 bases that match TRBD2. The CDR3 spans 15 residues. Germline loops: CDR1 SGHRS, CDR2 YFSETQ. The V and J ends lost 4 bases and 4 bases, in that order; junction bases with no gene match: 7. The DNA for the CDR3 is TGCGCCAGCAGCGGAATAGCGGGATCATACAATGAGCAGTTCTTC. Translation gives CASSGIAGSYNEQFF.

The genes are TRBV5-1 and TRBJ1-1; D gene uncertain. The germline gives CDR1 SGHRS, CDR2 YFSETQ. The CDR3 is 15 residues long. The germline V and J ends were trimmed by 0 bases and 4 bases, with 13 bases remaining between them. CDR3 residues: CASSLAGDLSTEAFF. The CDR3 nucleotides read TGCGCCAGCAGCTTGGCCGGCGACTTGAGCACTGAAGCTTTCTTT.

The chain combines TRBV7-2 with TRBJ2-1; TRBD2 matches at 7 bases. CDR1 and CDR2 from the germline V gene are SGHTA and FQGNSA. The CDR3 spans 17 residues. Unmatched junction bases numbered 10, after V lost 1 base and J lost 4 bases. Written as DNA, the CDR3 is TGTGCCAGCAGCTTAGTTCGGGCTAGCGGTGATTACAATGAGCAGTTCTTC. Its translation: CASSLVRASGDYNEQFF.

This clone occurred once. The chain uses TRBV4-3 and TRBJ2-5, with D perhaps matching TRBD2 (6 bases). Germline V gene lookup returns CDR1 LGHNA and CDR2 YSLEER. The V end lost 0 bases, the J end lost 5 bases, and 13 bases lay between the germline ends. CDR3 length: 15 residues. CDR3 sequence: CASSQDQSSGETQYF. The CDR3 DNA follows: TGCGCCAGCAGCCAAGATCAGAGTAGCGGTGAGACCCAGTACTTC.

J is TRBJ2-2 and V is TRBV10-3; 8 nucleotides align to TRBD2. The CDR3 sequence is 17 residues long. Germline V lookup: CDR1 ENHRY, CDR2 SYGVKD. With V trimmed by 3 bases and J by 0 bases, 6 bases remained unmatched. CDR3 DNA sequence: TGTGCCATCAGTGACCTTCGACTAGCGACGAACACCGGGGAGCTGTTTTTT. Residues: CAISDLRLATNTGELFF.

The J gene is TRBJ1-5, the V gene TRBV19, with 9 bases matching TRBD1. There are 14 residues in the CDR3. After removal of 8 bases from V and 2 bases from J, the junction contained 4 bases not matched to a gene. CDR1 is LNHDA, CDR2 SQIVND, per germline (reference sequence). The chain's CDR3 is CASSGQGGNQPQHF. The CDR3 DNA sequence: TGTGCCAGTTCGGGACAGGGTGGCAATCAGCCCCAGCATTTT.

The CDR3 loop is CASSPGPSPGTEAFF. CDR3 bases: TGTGCCAGCAGTCCGGGCCCGAGCCCGGGCACTGAAGCTTTCTTT. This chain uses TRBV27 with TRBJ1-1; D gene ambiguous. The V gene's germline CDR1 is MNHEY and CDR2 SMNVEV (reference sequence). This CDR3 has 15 residues. V gave up 5 bases and J gave up 4 bases, with 17 bases separating them.

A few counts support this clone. The CDR3 spells CAHAGRANTGELFF. DNA for the CDR3: TGTGCCCATGCTGGGAGGGCGAACACCGGGGAGCTGTTTTTT. V and J are TRBV27 and TRBJ2-2, with 7 bases identical to TRBD2. Trimming cost V 11 bases and J 0 bases; bases outside gene matches: 6. The CDR3 covers 14 residues. Germline V gene sequence: CDR1 MNHEY, CDR2 SMNVEV (reference sequence).

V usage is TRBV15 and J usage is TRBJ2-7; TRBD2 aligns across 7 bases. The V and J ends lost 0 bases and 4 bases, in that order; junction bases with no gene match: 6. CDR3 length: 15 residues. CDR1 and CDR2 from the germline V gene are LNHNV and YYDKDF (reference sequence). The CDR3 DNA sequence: TGTGCCACCAGCAGAGATCGGGACTACCGATACGAGCAGTACTTC. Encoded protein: CATSRDRDYRYEQYF.

This CDR3 is CASSSLAGYVSYEQYF. CDR3 sequence (DNA): TGTGCCAGCAGTTCTTTAGCGGGCTACGTCTCCTACGAGCAGTACTTC. The chain couples TRBV6-5 to TRBJ2-7, with TRBD2 matching 7 bases. The CDR3 spans 16 residues. From germline, CDR1 is MNHEY and CDR2 SVGAGI. V shed 4 bases, J shed 0 bases, and the junction held 9 bases outside the gene matches.